The next 32 T cell receptor beta chains were all read from a single sample in a study of response to subunit inactivated influenza vaccine. Via MiXCR, TCRdb re-called the RT-PCR reads, giving one row per CDR3 protein. There are under 800,000 distinct CDR3 sequences in the sample; approximately 15% occur only once, and 6% to 8% lies in the top ten. The sample consisted of PBMCs from blood, taken 14 to 15 days before vaccination. The receptors were sampled from a man aged 50 to 60 who received an inactivated influenza vaccine.

This clonotype was observed a handful of times. This chain joins TRBV20-1 and TRBJ2-3; TRBD2 matches 13 bases. After removal of 6 bases from V and 3 bases from J, the junction contained 3 bases not matched to a gene. The CDR3 is made up of 14 amino acids. Germline V lookup: CDR1 DFQATT, CDR2 SNEGSKA (reference sequence). The CDR3 region is CSAPGLAGTDTQYF. The CDR3 coding sequence is TGCAGTGCCCCGGGACTAGCGGGGACAGATACGCAGTATTTT.

The J gene is TRBJ2-7, the V gene TRBV6-1; D is undetermined. Per the germline V gene, CDR1 is MNHNS and CDR2 is SASEGT. This CDR3 comprises 15 residues. Trimming stripped 4 bases from V and 2 bases from J, with 15 bases between. CDR3 amino acids: CASSALIGRAYEQYF. The CDR3 DNA reads TGTGCCAGCAGTGCCCTAATAGGCCGGGCCTACGAGCAGTACTTC.

Only a few counts were recorded for this clonotype. The V gene is TRBV6-2 or TRBV6-3, the J gene TRBJ2-3; 12 bases agree with TRBD2. The germline CDR1 and CDR2 sequences are MNHEY and SVGEGT. With V trimmed by 8 bases and J by 2 bases, 11 bases remained unmatched. The CDR3 is 17 amino acids. This CDR3 reads CASRTSGNNRNTDTQYF. CDR3 sequence (DNA): TGTGCCAGCCGGACTAGCGGGAACAACCGTAACACAGATACGCAGTATTTT.

This clonotype was counted only a few times. This chain uses TRBV7-2 with TRBJ2-4, with D tentatively TRBD2 (7 bases). This CDR3 contains 16 residues. Per the germline V gene, CDR1 is SGHTA and CDR2 is FQGNSA. The V and J ends lost 5 bases and 6 bases respectively, with 20 bases between them. The CDR3 loop reads CASSRMSGGLGNIQYF. In DNA form, the CDR3 reads TGTGCCAGCAGCCGCATGTCGGGGGGCCTCGGAAACATTCAGTACTTC.

This clonotype was seen a handful of times. This rearrangement joins TRBV7-9 to TRBJ1-1; perhaps TRBD1 as D (5 bases). Germline CDR1 SEHNR, CDR2 FQNEAQ (reference sequence). Trimming stripped 5 bases from V and 6 bases from J, with 10 bases between. This CDR3 has 12 residues. CDR3 DNA: TGTGCCAGCAGCGGCAGGGTCCCTGAAGCTTTCTTT. It encodes CASSGRVPEAFF. Using reference TRBV7-9 and TRBJ1-1 for the parts outside the CDR3, the full variable domain is DTGVSQNPRHKITKRGQNVTFRCDPISEHNRLYWYRQTLGQGPEFLTYFQNEAQLEKSRLLSDRFSAERPKGSFSTLEIQRTEQGDSAMYLCASSGRVPEAFFGQGTRLTVV.

The CDR3 loop reads CSVVHLGTAMNTEAFF. CDR3 bases: TGCAGCGTTGTACATTTGGGGACAGCCATGAACACTGAAGCTTTCTTT. The gene calls are TRBV29-1 and TRBJ1-1, with 7 bases fitting TRBD1. From germline, CDR1 is SQVTM and CDR2 ANQGSEA. The V and J ends lost 4 bases and 0 bases, in that order; junction bases with no gene match: 11. CDR3 size: 16 residues.

The table lists this clonotype with a few counts. V is TRBV4-1 and J is TRBJ2-3, with 9 positions matching TRBD2. V trimming: 6 bases; J trimming: 4 bases; junction bases outside the gene matches: 5. Germline assignment: CDR1 MGHRA and CDR2 YSYEKL. The CDR3 spans 14 residues. CDR3: CASRGLAQADTQYF. For the CDR3, the DNA is TGCGCCAGCAGGGGACTAGCTCAAGCAGATACGCAGTATTTT.

The CDR3 is CAISETASYEQYF. DNA for the CDR3: TGTGCCATCAGCGAGACAGCCTCCTACGAGCAGTACTTC. This sequence joins TRBV10-3 and TRBJ2-7; D might be TRBD1 (5 bases). The CDR3 runs 13 residues. Looked up from germline, CDR1 is ENHRY and CDR2 is SYGVKD. V was trimmed by 6 bases and J by 0 bases, leaving 9 bases between them.

The V gene is TRBV4-3, the J gene TRBJ2-2; 9 positions agree with TRBD2. Per the germline V gene, CDR1 is LGHNA and CDR2 is YSLEER. The ends lost 0 bases at V and 4 bases at J; junction bases unmatched: 6. The CDR3 has 17 residues. The CDR3 DNA reads as TGCGCCAGCAGCCAAGATCCGGGCGGGAGGGCCACCGGGGAGCTGTTTTTT. Residues: CASSQDPGGRATGELFF.

The chain links TRBV10-3 to TRBJ2-7; either TRBD1 or TRBD2 may supply D (5 bases each). V shed 10 bases and J shed 3 bases, with 25 bases lying between them. The CDR3 extends over 16 amino acids. Germline V lookup: CDR1 ENHRY, CDR2 SYGVKD. CDR3 nucleotides: TGTGCCACCAAGGCAACCTCCGGGACGAGAATCTACGAGCAGTACTTC. Its translation: CATKATSGTRIYEQYF.

This clonotype has at least ten counts. V usage is TRBV29-1 and J usage is TRBJ2-3, with TRBD2 matching over 14 bases. With 8 bases clipped from V and 0 bases from J, the junction kept 7 bases outside the gene matches. CDR3 size: 16 residues. Looked up from germline, CDR1 is SQVTM and CDR2 is ANQGSEA. CDR3 sequence reads: CSTRLAGGVSTDTQYF. The CDR3 nucleotides are TGCAGCACCAGACTAGCGGGAGGGGTGAGCACAGATACGCAGTATTTT.

This clonotype was found many times. This chain connects TRBV28 to TRBJ1-5; no firm D call. The CDR3 is 16 amino acids. Germline V CDR1 and CDR2: MDHEN, SYDVKM. Trimming stripped 5 bases from V and 4 bases from J, with 18 bases between. CDR3 coding DNA: TGTGCCAGCAGTCCACTTAGTGGGTACAGTAATCAGCCCCAGCATTTT. Translating gives CASSPLSGYSNQPQHF.

In its sample, this clonotype was seen many times. This rearrangement joins TRBV5-6 to TRBJ2-1; TRBD2 is a possible D gene (6 bases). CDR1 is SGHDT, CDR2 YYEEEE, per germline. V lost 0 bases, J lost 3 bases, and 7 bases lay in between. This CDR3 has 14 amino acids. CDR3 region: CASSLASVYNEQFF. Here the CDR3 DNA reads TGTGCCAGCAGCTTGGCTAGCGTCTACAATGAGCAGTTCTTC.

This chain links TRBV27 with TRBJ1-1; 9 bases align to TRBD1. The CDR3 loop spans 16 amino acids. Trimming cost V 6 bases and J 4 bases; bases outside gene matches: 12. Germline V gene data show CDR1 as MNHEY and CDR2 as SMNVEV (reference sequence). The CDR3: CASSLTGTGPSTEAFF. In nucleotides, the CDR3 is TGTGCCAGCAGCCTAACCGGGACAGGGCCTTCCACTGAAGCTTTCTTT.

The chain combines TRBV4-3 with TRBJ1-1; D unclear. The germline CDR1 and CDR2 sequences are LGHNA and YSLEER. The length of the CDR3 is 13 residues. Trimming removed 3 bases at V and 4 bases at J, with 9 bases between. The CDR3 spells CASSHPGATEAFF. For the CDR3, the DNA is TGCGCCAGCAGCCATCCTGGCGCCACTGAAGCTTTCTTT.

V usage is TRBV7-9 and J usage is TRBJ2-3, with TRBD2 matching over 7 bases. The trim removed 5 bases at V and 0 bases at J, leaving 5 bases unmatched. This CDR3 contains 15 residues. CDR1 is SEHNR, CDR2 FQNEAQ, per germline (reference sequence). The CDR3 DNA reads TGTGCCAGCAGCCCCTGGGGGGGGAGCACAGATACGCAGTATTTT. Translation gives CASSPWGGSTDTQYF.

This clonotype was seen a handful of times. The V gene is TRBV20-1, the J gene TRBJ1-5; D is perhaps TRBD1 (5 bases). Germline V gene lookup returns CDR1 DFQATT and CDR2 SNEGSKA (reference sequence). The CDR3 is made up of 15 amino acids. Between the trimmed V and J ends, which lost 3 bases and 1 base, there was a span of 13 bases. The CDR3 region has the DNA TGCAGTGCTAGCCTTGGCCCAGGGAGCAATCAGCCCCAGCATTTT. Translating gives CSASLGPGSNQPQHF.

This clonotype was seen only a few times. The rearrangement uses TRBV6-2 or TRBV6-3 and TRBJ1-5, with D perhaps matching TRBD1 (6 bases). Trimming removed 7 bases from V and 6 bases from J, with 13 bases in between. This CDR3 spans 13 amino acids. Germline values: CDR1 MNHEY, CDR2 SVGEGT. The CDR3 DNA reads TGTGCCAGCACCGGACCGGGGGCTCAGCCCCAGCATTTT. Translation gives CASTGPGAQPQHF.

This clonotype was recorded a few times. The genes are TRBV18 and TRBJ2-1; 10 bases fit TRBD1. Germline V lookup: CDR1 KGHSH, CDR2 LQKENI. The junction had 6 bases not matched to a gene; V was cut back by 5 bases and J by 8 bases. The CDR3 loop spans 14 amino acids. The CDR3 DNA reads TGTGCCAGCTCAGAGGGGACAGGGGTTCATGAGCAGTTCTTC. Translating it yields CASSEGTGVHEQFF.

This chain uses TRBV2 with TRBJ2-5; weak D call: TRBD1 (6 bases). The V end was cut by 6 bases, the J end by 4 bases, with 18 bases between. CDR1 SNHLY and CDR2 FYNNEI come from the germline V gene. CDR3 length: 15 residues. CDR3 nucleotides: TGTGCCAGCAGGGCTACGCTGGGGGCGGGAGAGACCCAGTACTTC. It encodes CASRATLGAGETQYF.

V gene TRBV20-1 combines with J gene TRBJ2-7, with 10 bases that match TRBD2. The V gene end was trimmed by 5 bases and the J gene end by 4 bases; junction bases not matched to a gene: 8. CDR3 length: 14 residues. CDR1 and CDR2 from the germline V gene are DFQATT and SNEGSKA (reference sequence). CDR3 sequence reads: CSAPKRGGVYEQYF. The CDR3 nucleotides read TGCAGTGCTCCAAAGCGGGGGGGCGTTTACGAGCAGTACTTC.

J is TRBJ2-1 and V is TRBV10-3; TRBD2 agrees at 9 bases. V shed 7 bases, J shed 7 bases, and the junction held 5 bases outside the gene matches. The CDR3 sequence is 13 residues long. Per germline, CDR1 ENHRY and CDR2 SYGVKD. CDR3 nucleotide sequence: TGTGCCATCAACCTCGGACTAGCGAATGAGCAGTTCTTC. Protein product: CAINLGLANEQFF.

In nucleotides, the CDR3 is TGTGCCAGCAGCCCGGGACAGGGGGTAGATACGCAGTATTTT. It specifies CASSPGQGVDTQYF. V is TRBV4-2 and J is TRBJ2-3; TRBD1 matches 11 bases. The trim removed 4 bases at V and 5 bases at J, leaving 2 bases unmatched. CDR1 LGHNA and CDR2 YNFKEQ come from the germline V gene. The CDR3 length is 14 residues.

J is TRBJ2-3 and V is TRBV4-2; TRBD2 aligns across 13 bases. J lost 5 bases, V lost 4 bases, and 9 bases had no gene match. The CDR3 extends over 17 amino acids. Germline assignment: CDR1 LGHNA and CDR2 YNFKEQ. The CDR3 here is CASSLLGGLAGIDTQYF. CDR3 sequence (DNA): TGTGCCAGCAGCCTGTTGGGGGGACTAGCGGGAATAGATACGCAGTATTTT.

This clonotype was detected only a few times. The chain links TRBV11-2 to TRBJ2-1, with 11 bases that match TRBD1. Germline CDR1 is SGHAT and CDR2 is FQNNGV. This CDR3 has 14 amino acids. With V trimmed by 5 bases and J by 7 bases, 4 bases remained unmatched. CDR3 loop: CASSIWDRGNEQFF. In DNA form, the CDR3 reads TGTGCCAGCAGCATATGGGACAGGGGGAATGAGCAGTTCTTC. The full variable domain, in which reference TRBV11-2 and TRBJ2-1 provide the parts outside the CDR3, is EAGVAQSPRYKIIEKRQSVAFWCNPISGHATLYWYQQILGQGPKLLIQFQNNGVVDDSQLPKDRFSAERLKGVDSTLKIQPAKLEDSAVYLCASSIWDRGNEQFFGPGTRLTVL.

This clonotype was seen at least ten times. This CDR3 reads CASSEGWGSTDTQYF. The CDR3 nucleotides read TGTGCCAGCAGTGAGGGATGGGGAAGCACAGATACGCAGTATTTT. V gene TRBV2 combines with J gene TRBJ2-3; no clear D. V was pared by 3 bases and J by 0 bases, with 10 bases between. CDR3 length: 15 residues. Germline CDR1 and CDR2: SNHLY and FYNNEI.

The chain employs TRBV7-2 and TRBJ2-5; 8 nucleotides agree with TRBD1. CDR1 and CDR2 from the germline V gene are SGHTA and FQGNSA. V lost 7 bases to trimming and J lost 2 bases; unmatched junction nucleotides: 3. The CDR3 consists of 13 residues. CDR3 sequence: CASNRDRQETQYF. The CDR3 nucleotides are TGTGCCAGCAACAGGGACAGGCAAGAGACCCAGTACTTC.

This clonotype appeared a few times. V is TRBV28 and J is TRBJ2-2; TRBD2 matches 11 bases. Unmatched junction bases numbered 7, after V lost 7 bases and J lost 3 bases. Germline-derived CDR1 and CDR2 are MDHEN and SYDVKM. This CDR3 has 16 amino acids. CDR3 amino acids: CASTVSGRADTGELFF. The CDR3 coding sequence is TGTGCCAGCACCGTTAGCGGGAGGGCCGACACCGGGGAGCTGTTTTTT.

This clonotype has a handful of counts. The rearrangement uses TRBV7-8 and TRBJ1-3; TRBD1 agrees at 8 bases. Germline V lookup: CDR1 SGHVS, CDR2 FQNEAQ. This CDR3 is 18 amino acids long. With V trimmed by 1 base and J by 0 bases, 8 bases remained unmatched. The chain's CDR3 is CASSLVSGTGTSGNTIYF. The CDR3 DNA follows: TGTGCCAGCAGCTTAGTTTCCGGGACAGGCACCTCTGGAAACACCATATATTTT.

A few counts support this clonotype. This sequence joins TRBV28 and TRBJ2-7; 11 positions agree with TRBD2. Trimming removed 5 bases from V and 0 bases from J; junction bases left unmatched: 12. The CDR3 spans 18 residues. Germline assignment: CDR1 MDHEN and CDR2 SYDVKM. CDR3 bases: TGTGCCAGCAGTCTCCTGACTAGCGGGAAGGGGTCCTCCTACGAGCAGTACTTC. Its translation is CASSLLTSGKGSSYEQYF.

This clonotype was found a few times. The chain combines TRBV12-5 with TRBJ2-1; 7 bases are a match to TRBD2. V dropped 1 base and J dropped 5; count of bases not matched to a gene: 2. The CDR3 covers 14 residues. Germline assignment: CDR1 LGHNT and CDR2 FRNRAP. The CDR3 protein is CASGLGLAHNEQFF. CDR3 in DNA: TGTGCTAGTGGTTTGGGACTAGCCCACAATGAGCAGTTCTTC. The full variable domain, with the rest looked up from reference TRBV12-5 and TRBJ2-1, is DARVTQTPRHKVTEMGQEVTMRCQPILGHNTVFWYRQTMMQGLELLAYFRNRAPLDDSGMPKDRFSAEMPDATLATLKIQPSEPRDSAVYFCASGLGLAHNEQFFGPGTRLTVL.

The V gene is TRBV12-3 or TRBV12-4, the J gene TRBJ2-3, with D hard to call. The CDR3 loop spans 15 amino acids. Trimming removed 6 bases from V and 1 base from J, with 14 bases in between. The CDR3 spells CASRHSWGGTDTQYF. In DNA, the CDR3 is TGTGCCAGCAGGCACTCATGGGGTGGCACAGATACGCAGTATTTT.